This T cell receptor beta chain comes out of a study of T cells expressing NK-cell markers. Germline V gene sequence: CDR1 MNHNS, CDR2 SASEGT. The CDR3 totals 18 residues. Reanalyzing the 5' RACE reads, TCRdb keeps one entry per CDR3 protein, without DNA. Recorded for this sample: about 460,000 distinct CDR3 sequences. Findings of the study overall: Where several donors were concerned, these clonotypes also led the CD3+CD56-NKG2C+ fraction. Dominant NKG2C+ clonotypes were found to form about 1.0-7.5% of CD8+ T cells in 5 or 6 donors.

As for this clonotype: Its antigen is still unknown.

The source of this sequence is a woman aged 45-60 years in good health. Sequenced sample: blood T cells: a sorted CD56 or NKG2C T cell subset, CD4+ or CD8+ T cells, or bulk PBMC T cells (not recorded which). The rearrangement joins TRBV6-1 to TRBJ2-5; TCRdb names TRBD2, which stays unverified in the absence of DNA. CDR3 loop: CASSENLGGRGSQETQYF.